One sample yielded the 27 T cell receptor beta chains listed below, sequenced in a study of blood T cell repertoires in COVID-19. Profiled with immunoSEQ multiplex PCR; TCRdb holds only in-frame clones, not every one. The repertoire holds over 75,000 clones, around 76% seen once, with around a sixth in the top ten. The specimen sequenced was peripheral blood. These receptor sequences come from a human donor in a cohort sampled during active COVID-19.

A word on this clone: Other DNA sequences in the same sample also yield this CDR3. The rearrangement uses TRBV9 and TRBJ1-2; 7 positions agree with TRBD1. CDR1 is SGDLS and CDR2 is YYNGEE in the germline V gene. There are 14 residues in the CDR3. Trimming at V came to 3 bases and at J to 4 bases, leaving 6 bases not matched to a gene. The DNA for the CDR3 is TGTGCCAGCAGCGCCACAGGGGAAACCTATGGCTACACCTTC. Translated, it gives CASSATGETYGYTF.

The chain combines TRBV13 with TRBJ1-2, with D possibly matching TRBD1 (6 bases). This CDR3 spans 18 amino acids. The germline V and J ends were trimmed by 3 bases and 2 bases, with 22 bases remaining between them. From germline, CDR1 is PRHDT and CDR2 FYEKMQ (reference sequence). The CDR3: CASSLGFLIRQGNYGYTF. The CDR3 nucleotides read TGTGCCAGCAGCTTGGGCTTTCTGATACGTCAGGGGAACTATGGCTACACCTTC.

CDR3 residues: CASSVGLAGALSTGELFF. The DNA for the CDR3 is TGTGCCAGCAGCGTAGGCCTAGCGGGAGCCCTTAGCACCGGGGAGCTGTTTTTT. The chain carries TRBV9 and TRBJ2-2; 10 bases match TRBD2. CDR3 size: 18 residues. The junction had 9 bases not matched to a gene; V was cut back by 0 bases and J by 4 bases. In germline, CDR1 is SGDLS, CDR2 YYNGEE.

The chain carries TRBV7-3 and TRBJ2-6, with 13 positions matching TRBD2. The CDR3 totals 16 residues. With 8 bases clipped from V and 2 bases from J, the junction kept 3 bases outside the gene matches. Germline CDR1 SGHTA, CDR2 FQGTGA. The DNA for the CDR3 is TGTGCCAGCTCCGGGACTAGCGGGGCTGGGGCCAACGTCCTGACTTTC. The encoded protein is CASSGTSGAGANVLTF.

This chain links TRBV28 with TRBJ1-5, with D uncertain. The CDR3 sequence is 16 residues long. Looked up from germline, CDR1 is MDHEN and CDR2 is SYDVKM. V was clipped by 6 bases and J by 0 bases, with 15 bases between them. CDR3 amino acids: CASSSPADRSNQPQHF. DNA of the CDR3: TGTGCCAGCAGCTCACCGGCGGATCGTAGCAATCAGCCCCAGCATTTT.

The rearrangement links TRBV5-6 to TRBJ2-1; weak D call: TRBD1 (6 bases). This CDR3 is 17 amino acids long. Trimming removed 0 bases at V and 6 bases at J, with 19 bases between. Germline V gene data show CDR1 as SGHDT and CDR2 as YYEEEE. The CDR3 DNA is TGTGCCAGCAGCTTGGTGGGGACATCCCTAGGGTCCAATGAGCAGTTCTTC. Translated: CASSLVGTSLGSNEQFF.

This chain connects TRBV6-2 or TRBV6-3 to TRBJ1-2; possible D gene TRBD1, 6 bases. V shed 2 bases and J shed 6 bases, with 16 bases lying between them. The CDR3 is 15 residues long. Germline V CDR1 and CDR2: MNHEY, SVGEGT. The CDR3 DNA follows: TGTGCCAGCAGTTACCCCGCACAGGGTTCGGATGGCTACACCTTC. It yields the protein CASSYPAQGSDGYTF.

V gene TRBV10-3 combines with J gene TRBJ2-2, with 7 bases that match TRBD1. CDR3 length equals 14 residues. Trimming cost V 5 bases and J 2 bases; bases outside gene matches: 2. Germline CDR1 and CDR2: ENHRY and SYGVKD. The CDR3 DNA reads as TGTGCCATCAGTCGGGACAGCAACACCGGGGAGCTGTTTTTT. Protein sequence: CAISRDSNTGELFF.

V usage is TRBV27 and J usage is TRBJ2-1; TRBD2 agrees at 9 bases. With 5 bases clipped from V and 9 bases from J, the junction kept 8 bases outside the gene matches. Germline V CDR1 and CDR2: MNHEY, SMNVEV (reference sequence). This CDR3 region has 14 residues. CDR3 nucleotide sequence: TGTGCCAGCAGTCCGAAGCGGGAGGCCGGTGAGCAGTTCTTC. Translating it yields CASSPKREAGEQFF.

This chain uses TRBV5-1 with TRBJ2-3, with D unresolved. V dropped 5 bases and J dropped 1 base, with 5 bases sitting between them. This CDR3 is built from 12 residues. The germline gives CDR1 SGHRS, CDR2 YFSETQ. CDR3 coding DNA: TGCGCCAGCAGTAGCCGCACAGATACGCAGTATTTT. It specifies CASSSRTDTQYF. The entire variable domain, with the rest obtained from reference TRBV5-1 and TRBJ2-3, is as follows: KAGVTQTPRYLIKTRGQQVTLSCSPISGHRSVSWYQQTPGQGLQFLFEYFSETQRNKGNFPGRFSGRQFSNSRSEMNVSTLELGDSALYLCASSSRTDTQYFGPGTRLTVL.

This clone is medium-sized by share. The chain recombines TRBV2 with TRBJ1-2; D unclear. The CDR3 is made up of 16 amino acids. The germline V and J ends were trimmed by 4 bases and 4 bases, with 19 bases remaining between them. The germline gives CDR1 SNHLY, CDR2 FYNNEI. The chain's CDR3 is CASSGPFKDLIYGYTF. The CDR3 coding sequence is TGTGCCAGCAGTGGGCCGTTTAAGGACTTAATCTATGGCTACACCTTC.

This clone was detected a few times. The chain uses TRBV2 and TRBJ2-7; 7 bases are shared with TRBD1. CDR3 length equals 14 residues. The V gene's germline CDR1 is SNHLY and CDR2 FYNNEI. V dropped 3 bases and J dropped 3; count of bases not matched to a gene: 5. The CDR3 spells CASSDTGQLYEQYF. The CDR3 coding sequence is TGTGCCAGCAGTGACACGGGACAGCTCTACGAGCAGTACTTC.

V is TRBV9 and J is TRBJ1-5; 10 bases are a match to TRBD1. Germline V CDR1 and CDR2: SGDLS, YYNGEE. After removal of 7 bases from V and 7 bases from J, the junction contained 5 bases not matched to a gene. The CDR3 extends over 13 amino acids. As DNA, the CDR3 is TGTGCCAGCGGACAGGGGGAAGGGCAGCCCCAGCATTTT. Its translation is CASGQGEGQPQHF.

The chain joins TRBV7-6 to TRBJ2-3; 7 bases agree with TRBD2. Germline trimming cut 6 bases from V and 0 bases from J; bases unmatched to any gene: 6. Germline CDR1 reads SGHVS; CDR2 reads FNYEAQ. The CDR3 spans 15 residues. The CDR3 loop is CASSSSGTSTDTQYF. The CDR3, as DNA: TGTGCCAGCAGTTCTAGCGGAACTAGCACAGATACGCAGTATTTT.

This chain links TRBV4-2 with TRBJ1-1, with 9 bases aligning to TRBD1. V lost 4 bases and J lost 0; bases outside the gene matches: 12. From germline, CDR1 is LGHNA and CDR2 YNFKEQ. The CDR3 is made up of 18 amino acids. The CDR3 protein is CASSPIGQGLTMNTEAFF. The CDR3 DNA sequence: TGTGCCAGCAGCCCAATCGGACAGGGGCTAACCATGAACACTGAAGCTTTCTTT.

This sequence joins TRBV19 and TRBJ2-5; D is ambiguous. The germline gives CDR1 LNHDA, CDR2 SQIVND (reference sequence). CDR3 length: 14 amino acids. The germline V and J ends were trimmed by 3 bases and 1 base, with 9 bases remaining between them. CDR3 bases: TGTGCCAGTAGTATGATAACAGCCCAAGAGACCCAGTACTTC. Translated: CASSMITAQETQYF. Looking up the rest from reference TRBV19 and TRBJ2-5 gives the full variable domain: DGGITQSPKYLFRKEGQNVTLSCEQNLNHDAMYWYRQDPGQGLRLIYYSQIVNDFQKGDIAEGYSVSREKKESFPLTVTSAQKNPTAFYLCASSMITAQETQYFGPGTRLLVL.

The CDR3 coding sequence is TGTGCCAGCAGCTTCCAGGGCAATTCACCCCTCCACTTT. Protein: CASSFQGNSPLHF. This chain connects TRBV5-5 to TRBJ1-6; possibly TRBD1 for D (5 bases). This CDR3 has 13 residues. Germline CDR1 and CDR2: SGHKS and YYEKEE (reference sequence). V lost 2 bases to trimming and J lost 7 bases, with 7 bases between them.

The chain links TRBV4-2 to TRBJ2-1; 11 positions match TRBD2. The CDR3 extends over 17 amino acids. Germline V lookup: CDR1 LGHNA, CDR2 YNFKEQ. V lost 4 bases, J lost 3 bases, and 8 bases stayed unmatched. The CDR3 DNA is TGTGCCAGCAGCCTCTTACCGGGACTAGCGGACTACAATGAGCAGTTCTTC. Protein sequence: CASSLLPGLADYNEQFF.

The chain uses TRBV20-1 and TRBJ2-7; tentative D call: TRBD2 (6 bases). This CDR3 contains 13 residues. Germline V gene data show CDR1 as DFQATT and CDR2 as SNEGSKA (reference sequence). Trimming shortened V by 3 bases and J by 3 bases, and 12 bases separated the two germline ends. The CDR3 bases are TGCAGTGCTAGTTTCCTAGCGAGCTACGAGCAGTACGTC. This gives the protein CSASFLASYEQYV.

About this clone: The same CDR3 arises from other DNA sequences in this sample as well. CDR3 bases: TGCGCCAGCAGTCGACAGGGCGTCGGCTACACCTTC. This codes for CASSRQGVGYTF. The chain couples TRBV5-1 to TRBJ1-2; TRBD1 matches at 7 bases. Germline V lookup: CDR1 SGHRS, CDR2 YFSETQ. Losses at the gene ends were 5 bases for V and 8 bases for J; bases not matched to a gene: 6. The CDR3 runs to 12 residues.

The V call is TRBV3-1 (or the pseudogene TRBV3-2), the J call TRBJ2-5; TRBD1 agrees at 7 bases. The CDR3 has 13 residues. CDR1 is LGHDT and CDR2 is YNNKEL in the germline V gene (reference sequence). The junction had 3 bases not matched to a gene; V was cut back by 6 bases and J by 2 bases. The chain's CDR3 is CASRRTGQETQYF. The DNA of the CDR3 is TGTGCCAGCAGACGGACAGGACAAGAGACCCAGTACTTC.

This clone was seen just once. The chain is built from TRBV6-4 and TRBJ2-3, with TRBD1 identical over 9 bases. CDR3 length: 16 residues. V lost 3 bases and J lost 2; bases outside the gene matches: 6. Germline V lookup: CDR1 MRHNA, CDR2 SNTAGT. Here the CDR3 DNA reads TGTGCCAGCAGTGATAGACAGGGGGGATTCACAGATACGCAGTATTTT. Encoded protein: CASSDRQGGFTDTQYF.

J is TRBJ1-5 and V is TRBV2; 12 positions match TRBD1. This CDR3 comprises 15 residues. The germline CDR1 and CDR2 sequences are SNHLY and FYNNEI. Losses at the gene ends were 6 bases for V and 6 bases for J; bases not matched to a gene: 6. As DNA, the CDR3 is TGTGCCAGCAGCTGGGACAGGGGGCCGGGTCAGCCCCAGCATTTT. The encoded protein is CASSWDRGPGQPQHF.

The rearrangement joins TRBV4-1 to TRBJ2-3; 7 bases fit TRBD1. In germline, CDR1 is MGHRA, CDR2 YSYEKL. The CDR3 has 15 residues. With 6 bases clipped from V and 3 bases from J, the junction kept 9 bases outside the gene matches. CDR3 sequence: CASRTTGDRTDTQYF. Here the CDR3 DNA reads TGCGCCAGCAGAACTACAGGGGATCGGACAGATACGCAGTATTTT.

The chain couples TRBV18 to TRBJ2-1, with D possibly TRBD2 on 5 matching bases. V was cut by 2 bases and J by 7 bases, with 9 bases left in between. The CDR3 runs 13 residues. The germline V gene encodes CDR1 KGHSH and CDR2 LQKENI. The CDR3 reads CASSPGSMNEQFF. The DNA of the CDR3 is TGTGCCAGCTCACCAGGGAGTATGAATGAGCAGTTCTTC.

The chain couples TRBV2 to TRBJ1-2; 9 nucleotides agree with TRBD1. In germline, CDR1 is SNHLY, CDR2 FYNNEI. The trim removed 6 bases at V and 5 bases at J, leaving 7 bases unmatched. This CDR3 region has 14 residues. The chain's CDR3 is CASRWDREDYGYTF. The CDR3 region has the DNA TGTGCCAGCAGATGGGACAGGGAGGATTATGGCTACACCTTC.

The chain carries TRBV6-1 and TRBJ2-5; weak D call: TRBD1 (5 bases). This CDR3 has 14 residues. Germline CDR1 is MNHNS and CDR2 is SASEGT. V was cut by 2 bases and J by 9 bases, with 16 bases left in between. The CDR3 DNA sequence: TGTGCCAGCAGTGAAAGGATCAGGTTAGGGGCCCAGTACTTC. Translating gives CASSERIRLGAQYF.